This is a list of T cell receptor beta chains from one sample in a study of blood T cell repertoires in COVID-19. Assay used: immunoSEQ multiplex PCR; TCRdb lists only in-frame clones, some missing. This sample has a few hundred thousand clones, with more than 75% found just once. Sequenced material: peripheral blood. These receptors were obtained from a man in his fifties or sixties with active or convalescent COVID-19. Each CDR3 is given with its conserved first and last residue. A D gene is named only where the DNA matches it firmly. Only some rows state a clone size, as once, few, many or a class for expanded clones.

d_call j_call v_call clone_size cdr3_nt cdr3_aa
TRBD2 TRBJ2-1 TRBV30 once TGTGCCTGGAGTGCGCGACTAGCGGGAGCTAATGAGCAGTTCTTC CAWSARLAGANEQFF
TRBD1 TRBJ1-1 TRBV29-1 . TGCAGCGTGCTGACAGGGGGAGCGAACACTGAAGCTTTCTTT CSVLTGGANTEAFF
TRBD2 TRBJ2-7 TRBV7-8 . TGTGCCAGCAGCTTAGGTCCTGCGGGAGAAAACCTTTATTACTACGAGCAGTACTTC CASSLGPAGENLYYYEQYF
. TRBJ1-2 TRBV18 . TGTGCCAGCTCACCATCAGGGGATGGCTACACCTTC CASSPSGDGYTF
. TRBJ1-5 TRBV7-9 once TGTGCCAGCAGCTCGGGGGGCAGGGTCAATCAGCCCCAGCATTTT CASSSGGRVNQPQHF
. TRBJ1-4 TRBV5-1 . TGCGCCAGCAGCCCAAGCCTGCGGGGGGCCGGAGAAAAACTGTTTTTT CASSPSLRGAGEKLFF
TRBD2 TRBJ2-7 TRBV3-1/TRBV3-2 . TGTGCCAGCAGCCCCTCACTAGCGGGGGCTGGCGAGCAGTACTTC CASSPSLAGAGEQYF
. TRBJ2-1 TRBV5-1 . TGCGCCAGCAGCCGCCTGAGCTCCTACAATGAGCAGTTCTTC CASSRLSSYNEQFF
TRBD1 TRBJ1-5 TRBV19 . TGTGCCAGTAGTATTGGGACAGGGGGCTATCAGCCCCAGCATTTT CASSIGTGGYQPQHF
. TRBJ2-5 TRBV21-1 . TGTGCCAGCAGCATAGAACTAGCGGTGTACCAAGAGACCCAGTACTTC CASSIELAVYQETQYF
. TRBJ1-1 TRBV6-5 once TGTGCCAGCAGGGACAATTCGAACACTGAAGCTTTCTTT CASRDNSNTEAFF
. TRBJ2-3 TRBV2 . TGTGCCAGCAGTGATAGCGGAGATACGCAGTATTTT CASSDSGDTQYF
TRBD1 TRBJ2-1 TRBV7-3 . TGTGCCAGCAGCTTATTTAATAGGGGACAGCACAATGAGCAGTTCTTC CASSLFNRGQHNEQFF
TRBD2 TRBJ2-1 TRBV7-2 . TGTGCCAGCAGCGATAGCGGGGGGGCCAACTATGAGCAGTTCTTC CASSDSGGANYEQFF
. TRBJ2-3 TRBV2 . TGTGCCAGCGTCCTAGGAGGGACAGATACGCAGTATTTT CASVLGGTDTQYF
TRBD1 TRBJ1-4 TRBV11-2 . TGTGCCAGCAGCTCCCAGACAGGGGATGAAAAACTGTTTTTT CASSSQTGDEKLFF
. TRBJ2-7 TRBV7-8 . TGTGCCAGCAGCCCCTCCCGACAGAACTACGAGCAGTACTTC CASSPSRQNYEQYF
TRBD1 TRBJ1-2 TRBV2 . TGTGCCACTAGGGACAGGAGCTATGGCTACACCTTC CATRDRSYGYTF
TRBD2 TRBJ2-7 TRBV7-8 . TGTGCCAGCAGCCCGGGACTAGCCGAATACGAGCAGTACTTC CASSPGLAEYEQYF
TRBD1 TRBJ1-6 TRBV11-2 . TGTGCCAGCAGCGACACAGGGGGCGGTTCACCCCTCCACTTT CASSDTGGGSPLHF
. TRBJ1-2 TRBV29-1 . TGCAGCGTTGGGGGGACATACGGCTACACCTTC CSVGGTYGYTF
TRBD1 TRBJ1-6 TRBV2 . TGTGCCAGCAGTGAAGGCAGGGGGCCTTCACCCCTCCACTTT CASSEGRGPSPLHF
. TRBJ1-5 TRBV27 . TGTGCCAGCAGTCTACAGGGTAATCAGCCCCAGCATTTT CASSLQGNQPQHF
. TRBJ1-2 TRBV29-1 . TGCAGCGTTGGGGAGGGGTTTAATTCTCCCTACACCTTC CSVGEGFNSPYTF
. TRBJ2-2 TRBV11-1 . TGTGCCAGCAGCTTAGTCTGGAACACCGGGGAGCTGTTTTTT CASSLVWNTGELFF
. TRBJ2-1 TRBV2 . TGTGCCAGCAGTTTATACAATGAGCAGTTCTTC CASSLYNEQFF
. TRBJ2-1 TRBV7-8 few TGTGCCAGCAGCCCACCCATGTTAGCTATGGGCTACAATGAGCAGTTCTTC CASSPPMLAMGYNEQFF
TRBD2 TRBJ2-1 TRBV10-3 . TGTGCCATCACTTTAAGCCCTAGCGGGGGCCACAACAATCTCTACAATGAGCAGTTCTTC CAITLSPSGGHNNLYNEQFF
. TRBJ1-4 TRBV10-2 . TGCGCCAGCGTCCTTACGGAGGGTGAAAAACTGTTTTTT CASVLTEGEKLFF
TRBD2 TRBJ2-1 TRBV5-5 . TGTGCCAGCAGCCCTTCCCTAGCGGGCGTCTACAATGAGCAGTTCTTC CASSPSLAGVYNEQFF
. TRBJ1-1 TRBV28 . TGTGCCAGCAGTTTAGGAGGGGAGACAACTGAAGCTTTCTTT CASSLGGETTEAFF
. TRBJ1-4 TRBV10-1 . TGCGCCAGGGGACAAGAAAAACTGTTTTTT CARGQEKLFF
. TRBJ1-1 TRBV5-6 . TGTGCCAGCAGCTTTCAAACAGGGAGGGGAACGCTTGAAGCTTTCTTT CASSFQTGRGTLEAFF
TRBD1 TRBJ2-5 TRBV5-4 once TGTGCCAGCAGCTTGACCACAGGGGGCTCAGAGACCCAGTACTTC CASSLTTGGSETQYF
. TRBJ1-1 TRBV19 . TGTGCCAGTAGTATAGATCGTGGTGGGGGAGGAAGGTCTGAAGCTTTCTTT CASSIDRGGGGRSEAFF
TRBD2 TRBJ2-1 TRBV10-3 . TGTGCCATCAGTGAGACTAGCGGGAGCGATGAGCAGTTCTTC CAISETSGSDEQFF
. TRBJ1-1 TRBV19 . TGTGCCAGTACGGGGGAAGAGGGGTACACTGAAGCTTTCTTT CASTGEEGYTEAFF
. TRBJ2-7 TRBV5-1 few TGCGCCAGCAGCTTGGAGTACAGGCTAGTCCACGAGCAGTACTTC CASSLEYRLVHEQYF
TRBD2 TRBJ2-1 TRBV7-9 . TGTGCCAGCAGCTTTGGACTAGCACAGGATCCAACGGAGTTCTTC CASSFGLAQDPTEFF
TRBD1 TRBJ1-6 TRBV6-5 . TGTGCCAGCCGGCAACAGGGGAATAATAATTCACCCCTCCACTTT CASRQQGNNNSPLHF
TRBD2 TRBJ2-2 TRBV6-2/TRBV6-3 . TGTGCCAGCAGTTACACCCTAGCGGGGGGCACCGGGGAGCTGTTTTTT CASSYTLAGGTGELFF
. TRBJ2-2 TRBV7-2 . TGTGCCAGTAGCTCAAGACAGAGCACCGGGGAGCTGTTTTTT CASSSRQSTGELFF
TRBD2 TRBJ2-7 TRBV7-2 . TGTGCCAGCAGCTTCAGGACTAGCGGGGGGGCCACGTCCGAGCAGTACTTC CASSFRTSGGATSEQYF
. TRBJ1-4 TRBV18 . TGTGCCAGCTCACCCCGAGGAGGGACTAATGAAAAACTGTTTTTT CASSPRGGTNEKLFF
. TRBJ2-5 TRBV6-6 . TGTGCCAGCAGCAAGCGGGTCCAAGAGACCCAGTACTTC CASSKRVQETQYF
TRBD2 TRBJ2-3 TRBV10-3 . TGTGCCACCTTAGCGGGGGGGGCAGATACGCAGTATTTT CATLAGGADTQYF
. TRBJ2-7 TRBV11-2 . TGTGCCAGCAGCGCCCAGGCCACCTACGAGCAGTACTTC CASSAQATYEQYF
. TRBJ1-1 TRBV1 . TGCACCAGCAGCCCCAGGGGATTGAACACTGAAGCTTTCTTT CTSSPRGLNTEAFF
TRBD1 TRBJ2-1 TRBV5-6 . TGTGCCAGCAGCTTCTGGGGGGACAGGGGATCCAATGAGCAGTTCTTC CASSFWGDRGSNEQFF
TRBD1 TRBJ1-5 TRBV6-5 . TGTGCCAGCAGTTACTCTCCAGGGGGCAACCAGCCCCAGCATTTT CASSYSPGGNQPQHF
. TRBJ1-1 TRBV12-5 . TGTGCTAGTGGAGGAGGGATGAACACTGAAGCTTTCTTT CASGGGMNTEAFF
TRBD1 TRBJ2-7 TRBV18 once TGTGCCAGCTCATCCGGGACAGCATTCTACGAGCAGTACTTC CASSSGTAFYEQYF
. TRBJ2-7 TRBV11-2 . TGTGCCAGCAGTAAACTCAGGGGTAAAGGAACGCCCTACGAGCAGTACTTC CASSKLRGKGTPYEQYF